The 8 T cell receptor beta chains below all came from one sample that was sequenced in a study of graft-versus-host responses after intestinal transplantation. Generated by immunoSEQ multiplex PCR, the TCRdb table keeps only in-frame clones and is missing some. There are about 73,000 clones in the sample; nearly 90% occur only once, and less than 5% lies in the top ten. The antigens for these receptors are not known. Source: unstimulated CD8+ T cells sorted from spleen or lymph node cells, taken before transplant. The receptors derive from a human donor who was the organ donor for an intestinal transplant.

Only one count was recorded for this clone. The V gene is TRBV4-2, the J gene TRBJ2-1; 8 bases are shared with TRBD1. The CDR3 runs to 16 residues. V shed 0 bases and J 9 bases; nucleotides not matched to a gene: 10. CDR1 and CDR2 from the germline V gene are LGHNA and YNFKEQ. The chain's CDR3 is CASSQDFLQTGVEQFF. The CDR3 region has the DNA TGTGCCAGCAGCCAAGATTTCCTACAGACAGGGGTTGAGCAGTTCTTC.

The V and J genes are TRBV28 and TRBJ2-7; 7 bases fit TRBD1. Germline assignment: CDR1 MDHEN and CDR2 SYDVKM. The CDR3 contains 15 residues. The junction had 11 bases not matched to a gene; V was cut back by 5 bases and J by 4 bases. CDR3 protein: CASSRQGVPLYEQYV. The CDR3 nucleotides read TGTGCCAGCAGTAGGCAGGGGGTGCCCCTGTACGAGCAGTACGTC.

Notes on this clone: The germline gene is not matched at one end of the junction; a read error may be the cause. The chain links TRBV28 to TRBJ2-3, with a weak D call TRBD2 (5 bases). Germline CDR1 is MDHEN and CDR2 is SYDVKM. The CDR3 spans 12 residues. CDR3 residues: CASSSTDSTPYF. DNA of the CDR3: TGTGCCAGCAGTTCCACGGACTCGACGCCGTATTTT.

The V gene is TRBV18, the J gene TRBJ2-6, with a possible D match to TRBD1 (5 bases). Germline CDR1 reads KGHSH; CDR2 reads LQKENI. Trimming pared 2 bases from V and 0 bases from J, leaving 14 bases between. The CDR3 is 18 residues long. CDR3 nucleotides: TGTGCCAGCTCACCAGGGGCGCTTCCCGGCTCTGGGGCCAACGTCCTGACTTTC. Residues: CASSPGALPGSGANVLTF.

The chain links TRBV15 to TRBJ1-1, with 7 bases fitting TRBD1. This CDR3 comprises 14 residues. Trimming took 0 bases from V and 6 from J; bases not matched to a gene: 4. Germline lookup yields CDR1 LNHNV and CDR2 YYDKDF (reference sequence). CDR3 residues: CATSRDPQGAEAFF. In nucleotides, the CDR3 is TGTGCCACCAGCAGAGATCCCCAGGGGGCTGAAGCTTTCTTT.

This clone showed up just once. The chain carries TRBV10-2 and TRBJ1-5, with 9 nucleotides matching TRBD1. The CDR3 totals 16 residues. Germline values: CDR1 WSHSY, CDR2 SAAADI. The ends lost 4 bases at V and 1 base at J; junction bases unmatched: 5. The CDR3: CASSAPDRGSNQPQHF. DNA for the CDR3: TGCGCCAGCAGTGCTCCGGACAGGGGAAGCAATCAGCCCCAGCATTTT.

In this sample, this clone turned up once. J is TRBJ1-2 and V is TRBV28, with a weak D call TRBD1 (6 bases). There are 17 residues in the CDR3. V lost 5 bases and J 7 bases, leaving 26 bases between the germline ends. Germline CDR1 is MDHEN and CDR2 is SYDVKM. DNA of the CDR3: TGTGCCAGCAGTCCCCAAGTGCTGGGGGCTAGGGAGAGTGGCTACACCTTC. The encoded protein is CASSPQVLGARESGYTF.

The chain links TRBV28 to TRBJ1-2; 10 nucleotides align to TRBD1. Per germline, CDR1 MDHEN and CDR2 SYDVKM. This CDR3 has 13 residues. The V gene end was trimmed by 10 bases and the J gene end by 7 bases; junction bases not matched to a gene: 9. CDR3 nucleotides: TGTGCCACCGACAGGGGGCGTCTTGGTGGCTACACCTTC. Translating gives CATDRGRLGGYTF.